This TCR beta chain derives from a study of graft-versus-host responses after intestinal transplantation. Turning to the study itself: Recipients obtained multivisceral, liver-intestinal, or isolated intestinal transplants. Every transplant recipient was induced with anti-thymocyte globulin, then maintained on tacrolimus and steroids for roughly 3 years.

Study findings and constraints: Graft-versus-host to host-versus-graft clonal ratios in allografts were high in patients with graft-donor T cell macrochimerism.

The assay was immunoSEQ multiplex PCR, and TCRdb's table has in-frame clones only and misses some. The sample has fewer than 20,000 clones, over 90% seen once. The CDR3 loop spans 14 amino acids. Germline V lookup: CDR1 MDHEN, CDR2 SYDVKM. Trimming took 3 bases from V and 4 from J, leaving 13 bases between them. Points on this clone: The target antigen is unknown.

Sequenced material: PBMCs, taken 23 days after intestinal transplant. The sequence derives from a human patient who received an intestinal transplant, so some T cells may come from the graft donor. This chain uses TRBV28 with TRBJ2-7, with D hard to call. CDR3 bases: TGTGCCAGCAGTTTTCCGGGTAGTCGGTACGAGCAGTACTTC. It translates to CASSFPGSRYEQYF.